One sample yielded the 21 T cell receptor beta chains listed below, sequenced in a study of PD-1 blockade in mismatch repair-deficient tumors. Repertoires were generated with immunoSEQ multiplex PCR, while TCRdb's copy carries only in-frame clones and drops some. The sample has about 15,000 clones, 84% seen once. Their antigens are not known. Time point denoted: 10-day in vitro stimulation with candidate neoantigen peptide 5. Sequences were derived from cells cultured in vitro, sampled from a patient treated with pembrolizumab. Source of these receptors: an adult with mismatch repair-deficient cancer.

The chain links TRBV6-6 to TRBJ1-1, with D hard to call. V shed 2 bases and J shed 3 bases, with 10 bases lying between them. This CDR3 is 14 amino acids long. Germline V gene data show CDR1 as MNHNY and CDR2 as SVGAGI (reference sequence). As DNA, the CDR3 is TGTGCCAGCAGTTACGGGGTAAGGGACACTGAAGCTTTCTTT. It translates to CASSYGVRDTEAFF.

The V and J genes are TRBV11-1 and TRBJ2-2; 9 bases fit TRBD2. Germline-derived CDR1 and CDR2 are SGHAT and FQDESV (reference sequence). This CDR3 region has 15 residues. Trimming cost V 3 bases and J 3 bases; bases outside gene matches: 2. In DNA form, the CDR3 reads TGTGCCAGCAGCTTCCGACTAGCGGACACCGGGGAGCTGTTTTTT. Protein product: CASSFRLADTGELFF.

The V call is TRBV27, the J call TRBJ2-1; 9 nucleotides align to TRBD2. Looked up from germline, CDR1 is MNHEY and CDR2 is SMNVEV (reference sequence). V trimming: 3 bases; J trimming: 2 bases; junction bases outside the gene matches: 5. There are 16 residues in the CDR3. Written as DNA, the CDR3 is TGTGCCAGCAGTTTCGGACCTAGCGGGGCCTACAATGAGCAGTTCTTC. Protein product: CASSFGPSGAYNEQFF.

The V and J genes are TRBV27 and TRBJ2-2, with D possibly TRBD1 on 5 matching bases. V lost 3 bases to trimming and J lost 6 bases, with 14 bases between them. There are 15 residues in the CDR3. Germline V gene sequence: CDR1 MNHEY, CDR2 SMNVEV (reference sequence). The CDR3 bases are TGTGCCAGCAGTTTCGCGAAGGGGCGATCCGGGGAGCTGTTTTTT. Translating it yields CASSFAKGRSGELFF.

This clone has a handful of counts. V is TRBV5-4 and J is TRBJ2-7; 8 bases match TRBD2. Germline CDR1 and CDR2: SGHNT and YYREEE (reference sequence). The trim removed 4 bases at V and 3 bases at J, leaving 9 bases unmatched. The CDR3 length is 15 residues. The CDR3 protein is CASSLSSGTNYEQYF. The DNA for the CDR3 is TGTGCCAGCAGCCTTAGTAGCGGGACCAACTACGAGCAGTACTTC.

The genes are TRBV9 and TRBJ1-5; 12 bases are a match to TRBD1. The CDR3 totals 18 residues. Germline values: CDR1 SGDLS, CDR2 YYNGEE. Unmatched junction bases numbered 11, after V lost 4 bases and J lost 3 bases. In nucleotides, the CDR3 is TGTGCCAGCAGCCCTCGGGACAGGGGGCCTCCTTTCAATCAGCCCCAGCATTTT. This translates into CASSPRDRGPPFNQPQHF.

The CDR3 region has the DNA TGTGCCAGCAGCTTAGGTGCAGGACTTTACGAGCAGTACTTC. Translating gives CASSLGAGLYEQYF. This chain links TRBV7-6 with TRBJ2-7; D may be TRBD2 (5 bases). This CDR3 is built from 14 residues. The germline gives CDR1 SGHVS, CDR2 FNYEAQ. The V gene lost 1 base and the J gene lost 4 bases, with 11 bases spanning the gap.

The chain carries TRBV5-1 and TRBJ1-1; 7 bases fit TRBD1. The CDR3 runs 13 residues. CDR1 is SGHRS and CDR2 is YFSETQ in the germline V gene. The ends lost 2 bases at V and 6 bases at J; junction bases unmatched: 4. This CDR3 reads CASSLQTGPEAFF. The CDR3 DNA is TGCGCCAGCAGCTTACAGACAGGGCCTGAAGCTTTCTTT. Full variable domain (outside the CDR3, taken from reference TRBV5-1 and TRBJ1-1): KAGVTQTPRYLIKTRGQQVTLSCSPISGHRSVSWYQQTPGQGLQFLFEYFSETQRNKGNFPGRFSGRQFSNSRSEMNVSTLELGDSALYLCASSLQTGPEAFFGQGTRLTVV.

Here the CDR3 reads CASSLVRGLRYNEQFF. DNA of the CDR3: TGTGCCAGCAGCTTAGTGAGAGGGCTCAGGTACAATGAGCAGTTCTTC. V gene TRBV11-3 combines with J gene TRBJ2-1, with D possibly matching TRBD2 (5 bases). Trimming took 1 base from V and 4 from J, leaving 14 bases between them. CDR1 SGHNT and CDR2 YENEEA come from the germline V gene. This CDR3 has 16 amino acids.

V is TRBV4-2 and J is TRBJ2-3; D gene ambiguous. CDR3 length: 13 amino acids. The ends were cut back, 0 bases at V and 3 bases at J, with 4 bases in the middle. Per germline, CDR1 LGHNA and CDR2 YNFKEQ. CDR3: CASSQEWTDTQYF. The CDR3 DNA reads as TGTGCCAGCAGCCAAGAGTGGACAGATACGCAGTATTTT.

This chain links TRBV11-3 with TRBJ2-1; 11 bases are a match to TRBD2. Germline CDR1 reads SGHNT; CDR2 reads YENEEA. Trimming at V came to 0 bases and at J to 9 bases, leaving 7 bases not matched to a gene. The CDR3 is 16 amino acids. CDR3 region: CASSLDGLTSGSEQFF. As DNA, the CDR3 is TGTGCCAGCAGCTTAGATGGCCTAACTAGCGGGAGTGAGCAGTTCTTC.

The chain combines TRBV4-1 with TRBJ2-3; D gene unclear. Germline values: CDR1 MGHRA, CDR2 YSYEKL. V gave up 4 bases and J gave up 0 bases, with 11 bases separating them. This CDR3 region has 15 residues. CDR3 residues: CASSLEQLSTDTQYF. The CDR3 coding sequence is TGCGCCAGCAGCCTAGAACAACTCAGCACAGATACGCAGTATTTT.

J is TRBJ1-1 and V is TRBV5-5; unclear D gene. Per germline, CDR1 SGHKS and CDR2 YYEKEE (reference sequence). The CDR3 has 13 residues. The V end was cut by 5 bases, the J end by 3 bases, with 11 bases between. This CDR3 reads CASRGEVDTEAFF. CDR3 nucleotides: TGTGCCAGCAGAGGAGAGGTTGACACTGAAGCTTTCTTT.

The J gene is TRBJ2-1, the V gene TRBV6-1, with 8 bases fitting TRBD2. The V and J ends lost 1 base and 10 bases, in that order; junction bases with no gene match: 9. Germline V CDR1 and CDR2: MNHNS, SASEGT. CDR3 length equals 15 residues. The CDR3 DNA reads as TGTGCCAGCAGTGAAGGTAGAGCGGGGGCGAGGGAGCAGTTCTTC. Protein: CASSEGRAGAREQFF.

The rearrangement links TRBV6-5 to TRBJ2-1; 7 bases are shared with TRBD1. J was trimmed by 4 bases and V by 6 bases; bases with no gene match: 9. CDR1 and CDR2 (germline): MNHEY, SVGAGI. The CDR3 covers 15 residues. The CDR3 DNA is TGTGCCAGCAGCAAACAGGGGCCCCCTTACAATGAGCAGTTCTTC. Translation gives CASSKQGPPYNEQFF.

This clone was counted between two and nine times. The rearrangement uses TRBV21-1 and TRBJ2-2; the table's D gene call, TRBD1, was not cross checked with the DNA. TRBV21-1 is labeled a pseudogene. This CDR3 has 16 residues. CDR3 loop: CASSKGARDHTGELFF. CDR3 nucleotide sequence: TGTGCCAGCAGCAAAGGTGCCAGGGATCACACCGGGGAGCTGTTTTTT.

CDR3 region: CAISESILTDTQYF. CDR3 in DNA: TGTGCCATCAGTGAGTCGATACTAACCGATACGCAGTATTTT. The chain links TRBV10-3 to TRBJ2-3; D gene uncertain. The CDR3 runs 14 residues. Germline V gives CDR1 ENHRY, CDR2 SYGVKD. V was clipped by 0 bases and J by 6 bases, with 10 bases between them.

The rearrangement joins TRBV19 to TRBJ2-1, with D possibly TRBD2 on 6 matching bases. V was pared by 5 bases and J by 0 bases, with 11 bases between. The CDR3 totals 15 residues. CDR1 and CDR2 (germline): LNHDA, SQIVND (reference sequence). This chain's CDR3 is CASSFRDFSYNEQFF. CDR3 in DNA: TGTGCCAGTAGTTTCCGGGACTTCTCCTACAATGAGCAGTTCTTC.

This chain links TRBV12-5 with TRBJ1-5; D remains unclear. In germline, CDR1 is LGHNT, CDR2 FRNRAP. The CDR3 runs to 16 residues. V was shortened by 0 bases and J by 4 bases, with 13 bases between the two germline ends. Here the CDR3 reads CASGLVLGRVNQPQHF. The CDR3 DNA reads as TGTGCTAGTGGTTTGGTACTAGGACGAGTGAATCAGCCCCAGCATTTT.

The chain couples TRBV7-2 to TRBJ2-7; D assignment may be TRBD1 or TRBD2 (5 bases each). V dropped 5 bases and J dropped 5 bases, with 16 bases sitting between them. CDR3 size: 14 residues. Germline V lookup: CDR1 SGHTA, CDR2 FQGNSA. CDR3 region: CASSRLWGTHEQYF. CDR3 DNA sequence: TGTGCCAGCAGCCGGTTGTGGGGGACCCACGAGCAGTACTTC.

J is TRBJ1-1 and V is TRBV28, with a possible D match to TRBD1 (5 bases). Per the germline V gene, CDR1 is MDHEN and CDR2 is SYDVKM. The germline V and J ends were trimmed by 5 bases and 0 bases, with 13 bases remaining between them. The length of the CDR3 is 15 residues. The CDR3 loop is CASSPLGEMNTEAFF. The CDR3 DNA follows: TGTGCCAGCAGTCCTTTAGGGGAAATGAACACTGAAGCTTTCTTT.